A single sample gave rise to the 9 T cell receptor beta chains below, sequenced in a study of blood T cell repertoires in COVID-19. Here immunoSEQ multiplex PCR was the method, and the copy in TCRdb shows in-frame clones only, minus some. The data hold approximately 160,000 clones, with around 86% observed a single time. The sequenced material came from peripheral blood. All receptors derive from a man between 65 and 80 years old who had recovered from COVID-19.

The chain carries TRBV6-5 and TRBJ2-5; D not certain. Germline CDR1 and CDR2: MNHEY and SVGAGI. V lost 2 bases to trimming and J lost 5 bases, with 9 bases between them. The CDR3 runs to 13 residues. This CDR3 reads CASSYLRWETQYF. In nucleotides, the CDR3 is TGTGCCAGCAGTTACCTGAGGTGGGAGACCCAGTACTTC.

The chain joins TRBV7-8 to TRBJ2-1, with 9 bases that match TRBD1. Germline lookup yields CDR1 SGHVS and CDR2 FQNEAQ. The V and J ends lost 1 base and 9 bases, in that order; junction bases with no gene match: 7. The CDR3 length is 15 residues. CDR3 coding DNA: TGTGCCAGCAGCTTAGGGACAGGGGCCCCCAGTGAGCAGTTCTTC. It translates to CASSLGTGAPSEQFF.

The chain couples TRBV2 to TRBJ2-2; possible D gene TRBD1, 6 bases. Trimming removed 6 bases from V and 8 bases from J, with 13 bases in between. The CDR3 has 13 residues. Looked up from germline, CDR1 is SNHLY and CDR2 is FYNNEI. For the CDR3, the DNA is TGTGCCAGCAGCCAGGGGAAAGTAGGGGAGCTGTTTTTT. This sequence encodes CASSQGKVGELFF.

The genes are TRBV7-9 and TRBJ1-6, with a tentative D call TRBD1 (5 bases). Germline CDR1 is SEHNR and CDR2 is FQNEAQ (reference sequence). With 6 bases removed from V and 9 bases from J, the gap between germline ends came to 15 bases. CDR3 length equals 14 residues. CDR3 nucleotide sequence: TGTGCCAGCAGACAGGATCAGGAGATTTCACCCCTCCACTTT. Its protein product is CASRQDQEISPLHF.

V usage is TRBV7-2 and J usage is TRBJ2-1; possibly TRBD2 for D (5 bases). Looked up from germline, CDR1 is SGHTA and CDR2 is FQGNSA. Trimming left V 0 bases short and J 4 bases short, with 7 bases between. The CDR3 runs to 14 residues. DNA of the CDR3: TGTGCCAGCAGCTTAGCTGGGGAGTACAATGAGCAGTTCTTC. Residues: CASSLAGEYNEQFF. Together with reference TRBV7-2 and TRBJ2-1, the CDR3 gives the full variable domain: GAGVSQSPSNKVTEKGKDVELRCDPISGHTALYWYRQSLGQGLEFLIYFQGNSAPDKSGLPSDRFSAERTGGSVSTLTIQRTQQEDSAVYLCASSLAGEYNEQFFGPGTRLTVL.

The rearrangement joins TRBV5-1 to TRBJ2-5; 9 positions match TRBD2. With 2 bases clipped from V and 5 bases from J, the junction kept 7 bases outside the gene matches. This CDR3 is 15 amino acids long. Per the germline V gene, CDR1 is SGHRS and CDR2 is YFSETQ. The CDR3: CASSLAGGSRETQYF. The CDR3, as DNA: TGCGCCAGCAGCTTAGCGGGAGGATCCAGGGAGACCCAGTACTTC.

This chain links TRBV6-1 with TRBJ1-5; 8 bases match TRBD1. The CDR3 length is 15 residues. Germline CDR1 MNHNS, CDR2 SASEGT. The V segment lost 8 bases and the J segment 1 base; nucleotides outside the gene matches: 7. CDR3 nucleotide sequence: TGTGCCAGCGGCCAGGGGGCGCAGAGCAATCAGCCCCAGCATTTT. It encodes CASGQGAQSNQPQHF.

This clone was recorded only once. The chain couples TRBV19 to TRBJ2-1; 8 nucleotides align to TRBD2. The CDR3 runs 13 residues. Germline loops: CDR1 LNHDA, CDR2 SQIVND (reference sequence). Germline trimming cut 4 bases from V and 10 bases from J; bases unmatched to any gene: 6. The CDR3 sequence is CASSTFVAGEQFF. The CDR3 DNA sequence: TGTGCCAGTAGTACGTTTGTAGCGGGGGAGCAGTTCTTC.

The chain uses TRBV6-2 or TRBV6-3 and TRBJ2-7; 7 bases fit TRBD1. Germline values: CDR1 MNHEY, CDR2 SVGEGT. CDR3 length: 14 amino acids. After removal of 2 bases from V and 9 bases from J, the junction contained 10 bases not matched to a gene. The CDR3 DNA follows: TGTGCCAGCAGTTACGCTGGGACAGCTTATGGGCAGTACTTC. The encoded protein is CASSYAGTAYGQYF.